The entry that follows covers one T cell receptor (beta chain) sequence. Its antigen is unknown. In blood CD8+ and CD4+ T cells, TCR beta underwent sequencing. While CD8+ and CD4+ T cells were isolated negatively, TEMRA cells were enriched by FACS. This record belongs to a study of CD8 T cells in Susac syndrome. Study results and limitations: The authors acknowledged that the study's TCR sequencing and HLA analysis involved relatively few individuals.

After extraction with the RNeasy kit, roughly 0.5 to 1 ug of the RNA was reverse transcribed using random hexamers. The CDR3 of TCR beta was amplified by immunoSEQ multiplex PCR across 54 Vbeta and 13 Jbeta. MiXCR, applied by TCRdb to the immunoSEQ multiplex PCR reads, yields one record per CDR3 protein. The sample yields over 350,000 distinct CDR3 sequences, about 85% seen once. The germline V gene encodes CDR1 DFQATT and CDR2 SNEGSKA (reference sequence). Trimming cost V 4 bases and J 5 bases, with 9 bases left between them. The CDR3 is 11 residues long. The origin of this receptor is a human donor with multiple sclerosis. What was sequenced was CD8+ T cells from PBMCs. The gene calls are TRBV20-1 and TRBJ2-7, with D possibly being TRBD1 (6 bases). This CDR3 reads CSANRVHEQYF. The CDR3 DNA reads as TGCAGTGCTAACAGGGTTCACGAGCAGTACTTC.